This note documents a single T cell receptor (beta chain) sequence. The data belong to a study of blood T cell repertoires in COVID-19. TCRdb's copy holds only in-frame clones and misses some; the assay was immunoSEQ multiplex PCR. Seen here are approximately 97,000 clones, just over 90% observed once, and the top ten hold around 1.7%. This CDR3 spans 15 amino acids. Per germline, CDR1 SNHLY and CDR2 FYNNEI. Trimming pared 7 bases from V and 6 bases from J, leaving 19 bases between. Sample: peripheral blood. This receptor was identified in a man aged 55 to 70 with acute or convalescent COVID-19. The J gene is TRBJ1-5, the V gene TRBV2; possible D gene TRBD1, 5 bases. CDR3: CASNGPGEVGQPQHF. The CDR3 DNA sequence: TGTGCCAGCAATGGGCCGGGGGAAGTCGGTCAGCCCCAGCATTTT.